This TCR beta chain was sequenced in a study of T cells in Graves' hyperthyroidism and ophthalmopathy. Study-wide background: Peripheral blood was secured at the point of initial diagnosis, before any treatment.

Germline lookup yields CDR1 SGHTA and CDR2 FQGNSA. The ends were cut back, 4 bases at V and 13 bases at J, with 17 bases in the middle. This CDR3 is 13 amino acids long. TCR beta CDR3 regions were amplified from RNA. The HTBI primer set was used in a first-round RT-PCR of the TCR CDR3. TCRdb fed the multiplex PCR reads into MiXCR, producing one record per CDR3 protein. The sample lists under 550,000 distinct CDR3 sequences, roughly 21% seen once, with about half in the top ten. The study, taken as a whole, reports: The authors' 13 V-J model separated ophthalmopathy from stable hyperthyroidism.

Points on this clonotype: Its antigen is unknown.

This TCR was sampled from a man in his forties with Graves' ophthalmopathy. The chain combines TRBV7-2 with TRBJ1-5; maybe TRBD1 (6 bases). The sample consisted of blood. The CDR3: CASSSIPTGGQHF. The DNA for the CDR3 is TGTGCCAGCAGCTCTATCCCGACAGGCGGGCAGCATTTT.